Listed here is a single TCR beta chain. Data came from immunoSEQ multiplex PCR; TCRdb stores just in-frame clones and leaves some out. The sample includes over a million clones, around 97% of them seen just once. This entry comes from a study of shared clonotypes between healthy human individuals. The receptor was isolated from a man in his thirties or forties in good health. The sequenced sample consisted of naive CD4+ T cells sorted from blood. Subset here: CD45RA+ positively selected.

The CDR3 region has the DNA TGTGCCAGCAGCCAGGGACAGGGGGCGACTACCTACTACAATGAGCAGTTCTTC. The encoded protein is CASSQGQGATTYYNEQFF. The chain links TRBV11-3 to TRBJ2-1, with 12 bases that match TRBD1. CDR3 size: 18 residues. The V gene's germline CDR1 is SGHNT and CDR2 YENEEA. V lost 5 bases and J lost 3; bases outside the gene matches: 11.